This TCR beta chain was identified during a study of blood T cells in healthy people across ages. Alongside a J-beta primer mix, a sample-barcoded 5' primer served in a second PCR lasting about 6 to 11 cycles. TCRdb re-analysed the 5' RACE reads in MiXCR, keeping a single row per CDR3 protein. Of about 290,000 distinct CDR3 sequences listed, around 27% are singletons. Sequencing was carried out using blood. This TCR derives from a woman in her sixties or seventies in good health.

CDR3 protein: CAISPLANEQFF. In DNA, the CDR3 is TGTGCCATCAGCCCCTTAGCTAATGAGCAGTTCTTC. This chain links TRBV10-3 with TRBJ2-1; the D is unclear. The germline V gene encodes CDR1 ENHRY and CDR2 SYGVKD. Trimming took off 6 bases at V and 7 bases at J, with 10 bases between the two ends. The CDR3 loop spans 12 amino acids.